A single sample is the source of the 5 T cell receptor beta chains below, sequenced in a study of blood T cell repertoires in COVID-19. TCRdb keeps only in-frame clones here, not all; method: immunoSEQ multiplex PCR. There are more than 150,000 clones in the sample; around nine tenths occur only once, and about 0.6% lies in the top ten. Source material: peripheral blood. The receptors come from a man between 60 and 70 years old with COVID-19, enrolled during active disease.

This sequence joins TRBV30 and TRBJ2-1; D remains ambiguous. The germline V gene encodes CDR1 GTSNPN and CDR2 SVGIG (reference sequence). Trimming took 4 bases from V and 8 from J, leaving 9 bases between them. The CDR3 is made up of 11 amino acids. CDR3 nucleotide sequence: TGTGCCTGGACTAGTGGGTATGAGCAGTTCTTC. As protein: CAWTSGYEQFF.

This clone was observed a few times. This chain links TRBV5-6 with TRBJ1-6; D might be TRBD1 (5 bases). Germline CDR1 is SGHDT and CDR2 is YYEEEE. Trimming shortened V by 0 bases and J by 10 bases, and 8 bases separated the two germline ends. The CDR3 covers 13 residues. The CDR3 nucleotides are TGTGCCAGCAGCTTGGCGCAGGGATCACCCCTCCACTTT. Translated, it gives CASSLAQGSPLHF. The variable domain in full, with the rest retrieved from reference TRBV5-6 and TRBJ1-6, is DAGVTQSPTHLIKTRGQQVTLRCSPKSGHDTVSWYQQALGQGPQFIFQYYEEEERQRGNFPDRFSGHQFPNYSSELNVNALLLGDSALYLCASSLAQGSPLHFGNGTRLTVT.

In nucleotides, the CDR3 is TGTGCCACCAGTCTAACCCGGACGCGGGGGAATGAGCAGTTCTTC. Its translation is CATSLTRTRGNEQFF. This rearrangement joins TRBV24-1 to TRBJ2-1; 7 bases line up with TRBD2. Germline assignment: CDR1 KGHDR and CDR2 SFDVKD. The CDR3 is 15 amino acids. With 6 bases clipped from V and 7 bases from J, the junction kept 11 bases outside the gene matches.

This chain's CDR3 is CSASGAHNEQFF. The CDR3 DNA reads TGCAGTGCTAGTGGGGCCCACAATGAGCAGTTCTTC. V is TRBV20-1 and J is TRBJ2-1, with D possibly being TRBD1 (5 bases). The CDR3 spans 12 residues. Deletions cut 3 bases from V and 5 bases from J, with 8 bases between. Germline assignment: CDR1 DFQATT and CDR2 SNEGSKA (reference sequence).

The V gene is TRBV6-4, the J gene TRBJ2-3; the D is unclear. V lost 2 bases, J lost 4 bases, and 4 bases lay in between. Germline loops: CDR1 MRHNA, CDR2 SNTAGT. CDR3 length: 12 amino acids. The CDR3 sequence: CASSDGPDTQYF. The CDR3 nucleotides are TGTGCCAGCAGTGACGGGCCAGATACGCAGTATTTT.